The clone carrying this T cell receptor (beta chain) occurred many times. The authors took blood RNA from unsorted whole blood and also extracted germline DNA. V shed 7 bases and J shed 1 base, with 13 bases lying between them. Germline CDR1 is MNHEY and CDR2 is SVGEGT. This CDR3 has 14 residues. This sample is part of a study of tumor-infiltrating lymphocytes in primary liver carcinoma. TCR beta cDNA came from roughly 450 ng total RNA, primed with a constant-region primer. What produced the TCR beta libraries was three nested multiplex PCR rounds using slightly modified ARM-PCR. TRBV1-TRBV30 forward primers paired with a C-beta reverse primer drove the first two PCR rounds, roughly 10 cycles each. From the multiplex PCR reads, TCRdb called clonotypes with MiXCR, one entry per CDR3 protein. Of 250,000 to 400,000 distinct CDR3 sequences listed, 65% are singletons.

Sequenced material: peripheral blood. The rearrangement uses TRBV6-2 or TRBV6-3 and TRBJ1-1, with D possibly being TRBD1 (6 bases). The clonotype originates from a man aged 35 to 55 with primary liver carcinoma and hepatitis B virus infection. This CDR3 reads CASKPRGWNTEAFF. The CDR3 DNA reads TGTGCCAGCAAGCCAAGGGGGTGGAACACTGAAGCTTTCTTT.